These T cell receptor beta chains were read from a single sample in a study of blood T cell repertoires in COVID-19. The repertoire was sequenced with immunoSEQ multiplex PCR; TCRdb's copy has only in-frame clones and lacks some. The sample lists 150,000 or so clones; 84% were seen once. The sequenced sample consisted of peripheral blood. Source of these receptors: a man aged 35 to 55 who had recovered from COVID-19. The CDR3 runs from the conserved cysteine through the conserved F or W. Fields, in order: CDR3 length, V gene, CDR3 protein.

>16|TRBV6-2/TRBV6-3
CASSYTPIHESYEQYF
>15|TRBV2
CASSGASGPSLPQYF
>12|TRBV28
CASSLQGEEQYF
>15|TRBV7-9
CASSSSGGESYGYTF
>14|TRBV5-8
CASSTGLGYNEQFF
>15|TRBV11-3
CASSPGIRSTDTQYF
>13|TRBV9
CASSVGWPYEQYF
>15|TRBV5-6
CASSLRVQGTDTQYF
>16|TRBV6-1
CASSEENGVDTDTQYF
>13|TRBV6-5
CASSSESARGYTF
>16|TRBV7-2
CASSLVGQGALYGYTF
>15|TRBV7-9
CASSEGTGLVSPLHF
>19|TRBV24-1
CATSDPGLAGGKGTGELFF
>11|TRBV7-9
CASSPGYEQYF
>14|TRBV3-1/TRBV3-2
CASSQKQINSPLHF
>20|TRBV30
CAWTSRQDLRLSSYNSPLHF
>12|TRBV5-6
CASVTYSDTQYF
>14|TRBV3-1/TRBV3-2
CASSQMAGNGELFF
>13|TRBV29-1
CSVDGTGLREQFF
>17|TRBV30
CAWSQYGGLLSGNTIYF
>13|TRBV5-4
CASSLYVTDTQYF
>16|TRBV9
CASSVGPTGRTGELFF
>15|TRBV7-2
CASSTRQGPYNEQFF
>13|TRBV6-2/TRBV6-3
CASSYGITAGYTF
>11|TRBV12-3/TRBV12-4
CASSPENTIYF
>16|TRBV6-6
CASSLRGQDSNQPQHF
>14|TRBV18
CASSLDLPTGELFF
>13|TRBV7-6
CASSRTAGNTQYF
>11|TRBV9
CASFGGLALTF
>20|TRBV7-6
CASSEKRAPASGRHTDTQYF
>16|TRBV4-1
CASSQGPTGVDTEAFF
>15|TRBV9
CASSASGGGTGELFF
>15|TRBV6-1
CASSEGRYGRSPLHF
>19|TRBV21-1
CASAPDPGGPLSTNEKLFF
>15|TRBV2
CASSEGGSAQSPLHF
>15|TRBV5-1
CASSIRQGATDTQYF
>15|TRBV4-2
CASQDRERGNTEAFF
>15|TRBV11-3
CASSYPGQNTDTQYF
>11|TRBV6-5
CASCLGAELFF
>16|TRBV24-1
CATSEPGTGVIGELFF
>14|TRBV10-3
CAISLGQLNTEAFF
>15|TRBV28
CASTLPPPGRTEAFF
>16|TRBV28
CASTPAASGGTGELFF
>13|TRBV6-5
CASWDRGGSPLHF
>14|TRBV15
CATSRKQGDYEQYF
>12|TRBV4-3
CASSRTQETQYF
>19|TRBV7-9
CASSPILGGANLPADTQYF
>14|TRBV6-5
CASIRGLAADTQYF
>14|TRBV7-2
CASSHPTVPYGYTF
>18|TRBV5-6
CASSPGQQNLVYNSPLHF
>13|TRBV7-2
CASSLRGGPEAFF
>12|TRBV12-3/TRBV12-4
CASGRDLYEQYF
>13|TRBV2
CASSLLTFYEQYF
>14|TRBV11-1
CASSFDRGRETQYF
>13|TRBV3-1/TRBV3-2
CASSQGERGTQYF
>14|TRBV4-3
CASSHNRGTDTQYF